The subject of this entry is one TCR beta chain. This specimen comes from a study of control samples from healthy donors and cancer patients. Generated by immunoSEQ multiplex PCR, the TCRdb table keeps only in-frame clones and is missing some. The repertoire includes roughly 200,000 clones, roughly 91% of them detected once, and more than 1.2% sits in the top ten. Trimming took off 9 bases at V and 4 bases at J, with 15 bases between the two ends. CDR1 and CDR2 from the germline V gene are LNHDA and SQIVND (reference sequence). The CDR3 loop spans 14 amino acids. The chain combines TRBV19 with TRBJ2-2, with a weak D call TRBD1 (5 bases). The clonotype was recovered from a young man in good health. Sequencing was done on a sample of blood. The CDR3 nucleotides are TGTGCCAGCACCCTCGACAGAATCACCGGGGAGCTGTTTTTT. Encoded protein: CASTLDRITGELFF. Full variable domain (missing parts from reference TRBV19 and TRBJ2-2): DGGITQSPKYLFRKEGQNVTLSCEQNLNHDAMYWYRQDPGQGLRLIYYSQIVNDFQKGDIAEGYSVSREKKESFPLTVTSAQKNPTAFYLCASTLDRITGELFFGEGSRLTVL.